Following are 27 T cell receptor beta chains from one sample sequenced in a study of shared clonotypes between healthy human individuals. Naivety among CD8 cells was defined by CD45RO negativity and positive CCR7 selection, thereby excluding terminally differentiated effector memory CD45RA+ cells. Measured with immunoSEQ multiplex PCR; TCRdb has only the in-frame clones, and not every one. The repertoire holds some 800,000 clones, with nearly 95% as singletons. The source material was naive CD8+ T cells sorted from blood. The source of these receptors is a man aged 25-45 years in good health.

This sequence joins TRBV7-8 and TRBJ2-7, with TRBD1 as a possible D gene (5 bases). The ends were cut back, 1 base at V and 1 base at J, with 11 bases in the middle. Germline V gene data show CDR1 as SGHVS and CDR2 as FQNEAQ. The CDR3 contains 15 residues. The CDR3 sequence: CASSLVMGRSYEQYF. The CDR3 DNA reads as TGTGCCAGCAGCTTAGTTATGGGGCGGTCCTACGAGCAGTACTTC.

CDR3 in DNA: TGCGCCAGCAGCCAAGACCCCCGGGAGGATGAGCAGTTCTTC. Protein sequence: CASSQDPREDEQFF. The rearrangement uses TRBV4-3 and TRBJ2-1; 7 positions agree with TRBD2. CDR1 is LGHNA, CDR2 YSLEER, per germline. The CDR3 runs to 14 residues. V gave up 0 bases and J gave up 8 bases; unmatched junction bases: 4.

V usage is TRBV11-2 and J usage is TRBJ2-7, with D unclear. Germline lookup yields CDR1 SGHAT and CDR2 FQNNGV. V dropped 2 bases and J dropped 1 base, with 6 bases sitting between them. This CDR3 comprises 13 residues. CDR3 coding DNA: TGTGCCAGCAGCTTAAGTTTGTCCTACGAGCAGTACTTC. Translating gives CASSLSLSYEQYF.

V and J are TRBV2 and TRBJ2-7, with TRBD1 identical over 9 bases. Germline V gene data show CDR1 as SNHLY and CDR2 as FYNNEI. Trimming took 3 bases from V and 2 from J; bases not matched to a gene: 5. This CDR3 contains 15 residues. The DNA of the CDR3 is TGTGCCAGCAGTGAGCACCGGGACAGGGCCTACGAGCAGTACTTC. Translated: CASSEHRDRAYEQYF.

V usage is TRBV9 and J usage is TRBJ2-7; 9 bases are shared with TRBD1. This CDR3 is 17 amino acids long. Germline lookup yields CDR1 SGDLS and CDR2 YYNGEE. The V and J ends lost 4 bases and 6 bases, in that order; junction bases with no gene match: 17. For the CDR3, the DNA is TGTGCCAGCAGCCTTCACCAGCGGCCGGGACAGGGTTCCGAGCAGTACTTC. This codes for CASSLHQRPGQGSEQYF.

This clone has just one count. The chain uses TRBV7-9 and TRBJ2-7, with D perhaps TRBD1 or TRBD2 (5 bases each). Germline-derived CDR1 and CDR2 are SEHNR and FQNEAQ (reference sequence). The CDR3 loop spans 14 amino acids. Trimming took 1 base from V and 7 from J, leaving 14 bases between them. The CDR3 spells CASSLVPGTGEQYF. The CDR3 DNA reads as TGTGCCAGCAGCTTAGTCCCCGGGACGGGAGAGCAGTACTTC.

About this clone: Other DNA sequences in the sample encode the same CDR3. The CDR3 sequence is CSVGDNSYEQYF. CDR3 nucleotide sequence: TGCAGCGTTGGAGACAACTCCTACGAGCAGTACTTC. This chain joins TRBV29-1 and TRBJ2-7; D not certain. Germline V gene data show CDR1 as SQVTM and CDR2 as ANQGSEA. V shed 4 bases and J shed 0 bases, with 7 bases lying between them. This CDR3 has 12 amino acids.

The V and J genes are TRBV9 and TRBJ2-1; the match to TRBD2 covers 10 bases. The germline gives CDR1 SGDLS, CDR2 YYNGEE. This CDR3 is 14 amino acids long. V was clipped by 6 bases and J by 4 bases; unmatched bases: 4. The CDR3 DNA is TGTGCCAGCACCCGGACTAGCGGATACAATGAGCAGTTCTTC. This encodes CASTRTSGYNEQFF. Full variable domain (outside the CDR3, taken from reference TRBV9 and TRBJ2-1): DSGVTQTPKHLITATGQRVTLRCSPRSGDLSVYWYQQSLDQGLQFLIQYYNGEERAKGNILERFSAQQFPDLHSELNLSSLELGDSALYFCASTRTSGYNEQFFGPGTRLTVL.

This sequence joins TRBV4-1 and TRBJ2-4; D remains ambiguous. V was clipped by 0 bases and J by 8 bases, with 20 bases between them. CDR1 MGHRA and CDR2 YSYEKL come from the germline V gene. This CDR3 is built from 17 residues. CDR3 sequence (DNA): TGCGCCAGCAGCCAAGATAAGCTAAGATCGATGAAGGACATTCAGTACTTC. This translates into CASSQDKLRSMKDIQYF.

The chain combines TRBV5-6 with TRBJ2-4; the D is unclear. From germline, CDR1 is SGHDT and CDR2 YYEEEE. This CDR3 comprises 14 residues. Trimming removed 0 bases at V and 2 bases at J, with 6 bases between. DNA for the CDR3: TGTGCCAGCAGCTTGGGGGGTACCAAAAACATTCAGTACTTC. Protein: CASSLGGTKNIQYF.

The chain links TRBV27 to TRBJ2-1, with TRBD2 as a possible D gene (6 bases). V lost 5 bases and J 7 bases, leaving 12 bases between the germline ends. Germline V gene data show CDR1 as MNHEY and CDR2 as SMNVEV (reference sequence). The CDR3 consists of 13 residues. The CDR3 DNA reads as TGTGCCAGCAGTCACGGGACTTATAATGAGCAGTTCTTC. This gives the protein CASSHGTYNEQFF.

In this sample, this clone turned up once. This sequence joins TRBV2 and TRBJ2-7, with 7 bases lining up with TRBD1. J was trimmed by 6 bases and V by 4 bases; bases with no gene match: 6. Germline V lookup: CDR1 SNHLY, CDR2 FYNNEI. The CDR3 has 13 amino acids. The CDR3 loop is CASSGTGVSEQYF. CDR3 in DNA: TGTGCCAGCAGTGGGACAGGTGTAAGCGAGCAGTACTTC.

The chain links TRBV7-2 to TRBJ2-3, with a weak D call TRBD2 (5 bases). Germline V lookup: CDR1 SGHTA, CDR2 FQGNSA. V was pared by 0 bases and J by 1 base, with 11 bases between. The CDR3 is 16 amino acids. CDR3 DNA: TGTGCCAGCAGCTTAGCTGCTAGCTGGCGCACAGATACGCAGTATTTT. This encodes CASSLAASWRTDTQYF.

V usage is TRBV5-8 and J usage is TRBJ2-5; 8 bases are shared with TRBD1. The junction had 16 bases not matched to a gene; V was cut back by 4 bases and J by 5 bases. The length of the CDR3 is 17 residues. Germline lookup yields CDR1 SGHTS and CDR2 YDEGEE. The CDR3 sequence is CASSLRTGKNNEETQYF. CDR3 in DNA: TGTGCCAGCAGCCTACGGACAGGGAAAAATAACGAGGAGACCCAGTACTTC.

The chain is built from TRBV9 and TRBJ2-7, with D uncertain. V was cut by 0 bases and J by 4 bases, with 8 bases left in between. This CDR3 comprises 13 residues. Germline assignment: CDR1 SGDLS and CDR2 YYNGEE. In nucleotides, the CDR3 is TGTGCCAGCAGCGTAGGGGCCTGGTACGAGCAGTACTTC. Protein: CASSVGAWYEQYF.

The chain uses TRBV5-4 and TRBJ2-5; no firm D call. There are 14 residues in the CDR3. CDR1 is SGHNT and CDR2 is YYREEE in the germline V gene (reference sequence). The ends were cut back, 4 bases at V and 5 bases at J, with 15 bases in the middle. CDR3 region: CASSDDLKSETQYF. The CDR3 coding sequence is TGTGCCAGCAGCGACGATCTGAAATCGGAGACCCAGTACTTC.

The chain employs TRBV6-6 and TRBJ2-1; D unresolved. Trimming removed 2 bases at V and 4 bases at J, with 9 bases between. Per germline, CDR1 MNHNY and CDR2 SVGAGI (reference sequence). The CDR3 contains 14 residues. CDR3 loop: CASSYDVGYNEQFF. CDR3 nucleotides: TGTGCCAGCAGTTACGACGTAGGATACAATGAGCAGTTCTTC.

This rearrangement joins TRBV29-1 to TRBJ2-1; no clear D gene. With 3 bases removed from V and 4 bases from J, the gap between germline ends came to 7 bases. The germline V gene encodes CDR1 SQVTM and CDR2 ANQGSEA. The CDR3 consists of 12 residues. This CDR3 is CSVDIMYNEQFF. The CDR3 region has the DNA TGCAGCGTTGATATCATGTACAATGAGCAGTTCTTC.

This rearrangement joins TRBV7-9 to TRBJ1-1, with D unclear. Germline V gene data show CDR1 as SEHNR and CDR2 as FQNEAQ (reference sequence). The ends were cut back, 5 bases at V and 3 bases at J, with 13 bases in the middle. This CDR3 region has 14 residues. The DNA for the CDR3 is TGTGCCAGCAGCCCCCCGGAGGGTTACACTGAAGCTTTCTTT. Translation gives CASSPPEGYTEAFF.

The chain has TRBV6-4 and TRBJ2-1; D unclear. Per the germline V gene, CDR1 is MRHNA and CDR2 is SNTAGT. V was cut by 8 bases and J by 6 bases, with 8 bases left in between. The CDR3 loop spans 11 amino acids. This chain's CDR3 is CASWNFNEQFF. CDR3 nucleotide sequence: TGTGCCAGCTGGAATTTCAATGAGCAGTTCTTC.

The chain employs TRBV7-9 and TRBJ2-7; 10 bases fit TRBD2. Germline trimming cut 1 base from V and 2 bases from J; bases unmatched to any gene: 2. The germline CDR1 and CDR2 sequences are SEHNR and FQNEAQ (reference sequence). The CDR3 covers 15 residues. The CDR3 protein is CASSLEGLAAYEQYF. The CDR3 bases are TGTGCCAGCAGCTTAGAAGGACTAGCGGCCTACGAGCAGTACTTC.

The chain is built from TRBV4-2 and TRBJ2-2; D gene uncertain. The CDR3 contains 14 residues. The V gene's germline CDR1 is LGHNA and CDR2 YNFKEQ. The V and J ends lost 0 bases and 5 bases respectively, with 7 bases between them. As DNA, the CDR3 is TGTGCCAGCAGCCAAGAATTTGTGACCGGGGAGCTGTTTTTT. This encodes CASSQEFVTGELFF.

V gene TRBV4-1 combines with J gene TRBJ2-7; 7 nucleotides line up with TRBD1. CDR1 is MGHRA, CDR2 YSYEKL, per germline. This CDR3 region has 15 residues. J gave up 4 bases and V 5 bases, and 11 bases lay outside the gene matches. Here the CDR3 reads CASSKGPGQLYEQYF. The CDR3 DNA reads as TGCGCCAGCAGCAAAGGACCGGGACAGCTGTACGAGCAGTACTTC.

The chain uses TRBV7-9 and TRBJ2-1, with unresolved D. The CDR3 spans 14 residues. CDR1 SEHNR and CDR2 FQNEAQ come from the germline V gene (reference sequence). The germline V and J ends were trimmed by 1 base and 4 bases, with 8 bases remaining between them. In DNA form, the CDR3 reads TGTGCCAGCAGCTTAGTTACCGCGTACAATGAGCAGTTCTTC. Its translation: CASSLVTAYNEQFF.

CDR3 in amino acids: CASSPGLGGEQYF. The CDR3 region has the DNA TGTGCCAGCAGCCCCGGACTAGGCGGTGAGCAGTACTTC. The rearrangement links TRBV7-7 to TRBJ2-7; TRBD2 matches 7 bases. Germline V gene lookup returns CDR1 SSHAT and CDR2 FNYEAQ (reference sequence). The trim removed 5 bases at V and 7 bases at J, leaving 8 bases unmatched. This CDR3 is built from 13 residues.

The J gene is TRBJ2-7, the V gene TRBV6-1; 7 bases fit TRBD1. The CDR3 has 14 residues. The germline V gene encodes CDR1 MNHNS and CDR2 SASEGT. The junction had 4 bases not matched to a gene; V was cut back by 3 bases and J by 2 bases. CDR3 residues: CASSDLDRAYEQYF. The CDR3 bases are TGTGCCAGCAGTGATCTAGACAGGGCCTACGAGCAGTACTTC.

The rearrangement joins TRBV28 to TRBJ2-7, with TRBD2 matching 9 bases. V dropped 5 bases and J dropped 4; count of bases not matched to a gene: 9. CDR3 length: 15 residues. Germline CDR1 reads MDHEN; CDR2 reads SYDVKM. CDR3 sequence reads: CASSGPIAGEYEQYF. In nucleotides, the CDR3 is TGTGCCAGCAGTGGACCCATAGCGGGAGAGTACGAGCAGTACTTC.